This TCR beta chain is drawn from a study of shared clonotypes between healthy human individuals. Study-wide background: CD8 memory received one plate per donor, CD8 naive two, CD4 memory three and CD4 naive three. Study-level results: Sequencing depth was expected to affect clonotype sharing among donors.

Comment on this clone: Its antigen is unidentified.

The assay was carried out at the deep level. Here immunoSEQ multiplex PCR was the method, and the copy in TCRdb shows in-frame clones only, minus some. The sample lists 300,000 to 400,000 clones, around two thirds occurring once. This CDR3 contains 12 residues. Germline CDR1 SGHDT, CDR2 YYEEEE. The V gene lost 1 base and the J gene lost 9 bases, with 11 bases spanning the gap. The material sequenced was memory CD4+ T cells sorted from blood. Subset indicated: CD45RA-negative fraction. This sequence joins TRBV5-6 and TRBJ2-7; D unresolved. The clonotype originates from a young man in good health. This CDR3 is CASSLNSAWQYF. The CDR3 DNA reads as TGTGCCAGCAGCTTGAATTCGGCGTGGCAGTACTTC.